This T cell receptor beta chain was recorded in a study of blood T cell repertoires in COVID-19. Authors' processing steps: Cell counts per sample came from amplifying reference gene primers. TCRdb's table, derived via immunoSEQ multiplex PCR, lists solely in-frame clones and lacks some. The DNA gave D and trimming, while V, J and clone size come from that table. The sample lists about 18,000 clones, 77% occurring once. The germline CDR1 and CDR2 sequences are LGHDT and YNNKEL (reference sequence). This CDR3 comprises 14 residues. Trimming cost V 3 bases and J 1 base, with 9 bases left between them. The Seattle patients, enrolled during active infection, were followed longitudinally.

Sequences were obtained from peripheral blood. This receptor was identified in a man between 65 and 80 years old with COVID-19, enrolled during active disease. The chain couples TRBV3-1 (or the pseudogene TRBV3-2) to TRBJ1-1; no clear D gene. The DNA of the CDR3 is TGTGCCAGCAGCCATTTGGCTGGGAACACTGAAGCTTTCTTT. Its translation: CASSHLAGNTEAFF.